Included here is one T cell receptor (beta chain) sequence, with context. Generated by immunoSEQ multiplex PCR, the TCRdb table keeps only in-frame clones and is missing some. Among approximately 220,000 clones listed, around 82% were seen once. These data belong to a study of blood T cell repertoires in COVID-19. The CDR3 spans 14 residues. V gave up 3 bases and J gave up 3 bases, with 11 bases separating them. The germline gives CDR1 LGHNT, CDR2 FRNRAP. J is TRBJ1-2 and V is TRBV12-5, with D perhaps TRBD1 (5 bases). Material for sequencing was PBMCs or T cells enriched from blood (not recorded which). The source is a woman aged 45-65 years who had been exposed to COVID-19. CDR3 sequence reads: CASGLGATDYGYTF. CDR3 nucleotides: TGTGCTAGTGGTTTAGGGGCTACAGACTATGGCTACACCTTC.